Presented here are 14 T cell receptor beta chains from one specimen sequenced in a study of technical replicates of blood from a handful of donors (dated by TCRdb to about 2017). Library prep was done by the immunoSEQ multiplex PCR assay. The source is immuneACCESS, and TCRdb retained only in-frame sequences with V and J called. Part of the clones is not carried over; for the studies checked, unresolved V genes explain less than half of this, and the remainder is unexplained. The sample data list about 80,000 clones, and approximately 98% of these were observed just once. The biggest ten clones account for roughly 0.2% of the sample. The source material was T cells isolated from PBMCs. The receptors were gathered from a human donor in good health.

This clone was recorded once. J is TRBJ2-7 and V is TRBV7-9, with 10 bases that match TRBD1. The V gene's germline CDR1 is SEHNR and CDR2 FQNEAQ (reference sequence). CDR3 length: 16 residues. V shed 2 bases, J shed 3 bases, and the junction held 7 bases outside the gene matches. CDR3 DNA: TGTGCCAGCAGCTTATTCCTCCGGGACAGGGGCTACGAGCAGTACTTC. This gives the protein CASSLFLRDRGYEQYF.

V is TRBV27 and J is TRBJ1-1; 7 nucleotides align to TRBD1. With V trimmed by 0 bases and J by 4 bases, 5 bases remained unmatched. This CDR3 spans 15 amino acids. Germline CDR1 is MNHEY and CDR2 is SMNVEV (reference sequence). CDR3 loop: CASSLSVRGSTEAFF. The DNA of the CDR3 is TGTGCCAGCAGTTTATCGGTCAGGGGGTCCACTGAAGCTTTCTTT.

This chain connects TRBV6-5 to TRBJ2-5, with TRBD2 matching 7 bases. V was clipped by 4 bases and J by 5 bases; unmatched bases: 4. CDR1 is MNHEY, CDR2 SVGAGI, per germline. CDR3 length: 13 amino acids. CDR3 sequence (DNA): TGTGCCAGCAGTTCCGGGACTATCGAGACCCAGTACTTC. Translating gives CASSSGTIETQYF.

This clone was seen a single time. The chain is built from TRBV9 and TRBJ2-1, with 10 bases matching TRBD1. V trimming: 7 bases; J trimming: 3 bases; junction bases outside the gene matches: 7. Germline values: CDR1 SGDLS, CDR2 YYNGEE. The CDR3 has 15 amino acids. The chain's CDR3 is CASGEGQGFYNEQFF. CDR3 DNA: TGTGCCAGCGGGGAGGGACAGGGGTTCTACAATGAGCAGTTCTTC.

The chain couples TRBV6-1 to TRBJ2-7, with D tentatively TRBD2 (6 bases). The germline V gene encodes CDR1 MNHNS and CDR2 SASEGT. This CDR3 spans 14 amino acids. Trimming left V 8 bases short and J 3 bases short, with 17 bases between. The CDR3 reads CASDHSGTLYEQYF. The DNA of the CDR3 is TGTGCCAGCGACCATAGCGGAACTCTCTACGAGCAGTACTTC.

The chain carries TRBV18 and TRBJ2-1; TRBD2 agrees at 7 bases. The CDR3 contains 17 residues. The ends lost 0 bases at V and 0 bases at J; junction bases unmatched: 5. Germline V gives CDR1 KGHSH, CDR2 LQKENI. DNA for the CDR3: TGTGCCAGCTCACCACCCTCTACGGGGGGCTCCTACAATGAGCAGTTCTTC. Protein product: CASSPPSTGGSYNEQFF.

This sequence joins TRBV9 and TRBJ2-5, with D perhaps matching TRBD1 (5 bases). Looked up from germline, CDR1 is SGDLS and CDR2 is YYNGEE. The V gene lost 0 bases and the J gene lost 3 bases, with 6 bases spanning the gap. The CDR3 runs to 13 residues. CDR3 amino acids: CASSVEGEETQYF. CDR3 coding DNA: TGTGCCAGCAGCGTAGAAGGGGAAGAGACCCAGTACTTC.

In DNA form, the CDR3 reads TGTGCCAGCAGCTTGTTGGTCAGCGCGACTGAAGCTTTCTTT. Translation gives CASSLLVSATEAFF. J is TRBJ1-1 and V is TRBV5-6; D not resolved. The V gene's germline CDR1 is SGHDT and CDR2 YYEEEE. The CDR3 length is 14 residues. Between the trimmed V and J ends, which lost 1 base and 5 bases, there was a span of 12 bases.

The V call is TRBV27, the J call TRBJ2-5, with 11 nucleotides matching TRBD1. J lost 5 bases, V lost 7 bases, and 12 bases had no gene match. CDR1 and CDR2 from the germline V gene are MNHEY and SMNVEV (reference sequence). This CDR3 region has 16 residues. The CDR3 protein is CASNLYGQGARETQYF. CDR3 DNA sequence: TGTGCCAGCAACCTTTACGGACAGGGGGCTAGGGAGACCCAGTACTTC.

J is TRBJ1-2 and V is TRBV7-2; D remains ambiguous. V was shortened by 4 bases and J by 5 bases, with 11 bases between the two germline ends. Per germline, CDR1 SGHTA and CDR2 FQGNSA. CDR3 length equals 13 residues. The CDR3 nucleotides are TGTGCCAGCAGCTCCCAGGTCCCTTATGGCTACACCTTC. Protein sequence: CASSSQVPYGYTF.

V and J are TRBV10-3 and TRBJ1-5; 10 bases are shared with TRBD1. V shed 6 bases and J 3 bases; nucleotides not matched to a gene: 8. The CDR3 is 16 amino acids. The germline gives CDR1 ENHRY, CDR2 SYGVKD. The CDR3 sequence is CAIREAGTGDNQPQHF. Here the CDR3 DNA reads TGTGCCATCAGAGAGGCCGGGACAGGGGACAATCAGCCCCAGCATTTT.

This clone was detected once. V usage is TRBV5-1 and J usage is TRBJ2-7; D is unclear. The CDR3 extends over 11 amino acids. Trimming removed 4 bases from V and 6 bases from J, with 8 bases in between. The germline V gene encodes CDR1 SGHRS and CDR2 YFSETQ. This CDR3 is CASSQVGEQYF. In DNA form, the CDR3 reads TGCGCCAGCAGCCAAGTCGGCGAGCAGTACTTC.

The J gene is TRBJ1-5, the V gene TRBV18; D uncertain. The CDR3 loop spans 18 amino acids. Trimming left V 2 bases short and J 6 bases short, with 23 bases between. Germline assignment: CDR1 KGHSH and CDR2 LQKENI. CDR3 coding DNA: TGTGCCAGCTCACCATTCGGCACGGGTTCAGTTGGTAGTCAGCCCCAGCATTTT. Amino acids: CASSPFGTGSVGSQPQHF.

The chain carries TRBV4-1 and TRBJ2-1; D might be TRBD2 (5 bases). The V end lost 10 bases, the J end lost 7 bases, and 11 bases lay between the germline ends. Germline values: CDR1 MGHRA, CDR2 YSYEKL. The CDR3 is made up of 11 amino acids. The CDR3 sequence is CAIKRGNEQFF. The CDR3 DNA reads TGCGCCATCAAGCGCGGGAATGAGCAGTTCTTC.